What follows are 18 T cell receptor beta chains derived from one specimen sequenced in a study of T cells after yellow fever vaccination. TCRdb recomputed calls from the 5' RACE reads with MiXCR, one row per CDR3 protein. Among approximately 550,000 distinct CDR3 sequences listed, roughly 19% were seen once. The material sequenced was PBMCs, taken 15 days after the yellow fever booster vaccination. The receptors were sampled from a man aged 25 to 40 who received the YFV17D yellow fever vaccine.

This clonotype has more than one count but fewer than ten. V is TRBV3-1 and J is TRBJ1-5; no clear D. CDR1 and CDR2 (germline): LGHDT, YNNKEL (reference sequence). The CDR3 is 14 residues long. V was cut by 2 bases and J by 5 bases, with 10 bases left in between. The CDR3 nucleotides are TGTGCCAGCAGCCAACTTGGCAGCCATCAGCCCCAGCATTTT. Encoded protein: CASSQLGSHQPQHF.

This clonotype has only a few counts. The rearrangement joins TRBV30 to TRBJ2-7; possible D gene TRBD2, 5 bases. The germline V gene encodes CDR1 GTSNPN and CDR2 SVGIG (reference sequence). V lost 0 bases, J lost 2 bases, and 5 bases lay in between. The CDR3 runs to 12 residues. The chain's CDR3 is CAWSVAAYEQYF. Written as DNA, the CDR3 is TGTGCCTGGAGTGTAGCGGCCTACGAGCAGTACTTC.

This rearrangement joins TRBV6-5 to TRBJ2-2; no firm D call. Trimming removed 2 bases at V and 0 bases at J, with 4 bases between. In germline, CDR1 is MNHEY, CDR2 SVGAGI. The CDR3 has 14 residues. Written as DNA, the CDR3 is TGTGCCAGCAGTTACCGTCCGAACACCGGGGAGCTGTTTTTT. This encodes CASSYRPNTGELFF.

This clonotype was counted between two and nine times. The chain combines TRBV19 with TRBJ2-2; 7 bases match TRBD1. Germline lookup yields CDR1 LNHDA and CDR2 SQIVND (reference sequence). CDR3 size: 14 residues. With 5 bases clipped from V and 4 bases from J, the junction kept 4 bases outside the gene matches. CDR3 residues: CASSAQGVTGELFF. The CDR3 nucleotides read TGTGCCAGTAGTGCTCAGGGGGTCACCGGGGAGCTGTTTTTT.

This clonotype has a handful of counts. The chain has TRBV30 and TRBJ1-3; D gene uncertain. Germline lookup yields CDR1 GTSNPN and CDR2 SVGIG (reference sequence). V lost 0 bases, J lost 4 bases, and 4 bases lay in between. This CDR3 has 12 amino acids. The CDR3 reads CAWSVLGNTIYF. CDR3 nucleotides: TGTGCCTGGAGTGTACTGGGAAACACCATATATTTT. Complete variable domain (other parts from reference TRBV30 and TRBJ1-3): SQTIHQWPATLVQPVGSPLSLECTVEGTSNPNLYWYRQAAGRGLQLLFYSVGIGQISSEVPQNLSASRPQDRQFILSSKKLLLSDSGFYLCAWSVLGNTIYFGEGSWLTVV.

The V and J genes are TRBV25-1 and TRBJ2-1, with no clear D. CDR1 and CDR2 (germline): MGHDK, SYGVNS. Trimming left V 3 bases short and J 7 bases short, with 13 bases between. The CDR3 spans 14 residues. The DNA of the CDR3 is TGTGCCAGCAGTGATCGGGCCTTGGGGAATGAGCAGTTCTTC. Translating gives CASSDRALGNEQFF.

This sequence joins TRBV4-2 and TRBJ2-1; D is unclear. Trimming cost V 1 base and J 9 bases, with 13 bases left between them. Germline CDR1 LGHNA, CDR2 YNFKEQ. The CDR3 has 14 amino acids. CDR3 region: CASSQVLGWAEQFF. The DNA of the CDR3 is TGTGCCAGCAGCCAAGTGTTAGGGTGGGCTGAGCAGTTCTTC.

This clonotype came up many times. This rearrangement joins TRBV29-1 to TRBJ1-3; no clear D gene. The germline V gene has CDR1 SQVTM and CDR2 ANQGSEA. The CDR3 sequence is 13 residues long. V was cut by 0 bases and J by 5 bases, with 8 bases left in between. As DNA, the CDR3 is TGCAGCGTTGAAGATGGGGTTAGAAACACCATATATTTT. Translating it yields CSVEDGVRNTIYF.

The chain links TRBV18 to TRBJ2-7, with 7 positions matching TRBD1. V shed 2 bases, J shed 6 bases, and the junction held 10 bases outside the gene matches. In germline, CDR1 is KGHSH, CDR2 LQKENI. The CDR3 is 15 residues long. In nucleotides, the CDR3 is TGTGCCAGCTCACCATATAACAGGGCAGGGGGCGAGCAGTACTTC. It specifies CASSPYNRAGGEQYF. Full variable domain (outside the CDR3, taken from reference TRBV18 and TRBJ2-7): NAGVMQNPRHLVRRRGQEARLRCSPMKGHSHVYWYRQLPEEGLKFMVYLQKENIIDESGMPKERFSAEFPKEGPSILRIQQVVRGDSAAYFCASSPYNRAGGEQYFGPGTRLTVT.

The chain joins TRBV29-1 to TRBJ2-3; D uncertain. The V gene's germline CDR1 is SQVTM and CDR2 ANQGSEA. The CDR3 sequence is 12 residues long. V lost 3 bases and J lost 1, with 5 bases in between. CDR3 DNA: TGCAGCGTTGATGAGGGCACAGATACGCAGTATTTT. It codes for CSVDEGTDTQYF.

The V and J genes are TRBV11-2 and TRBJ2-1; TRBD2 agrees at 12 bases. Germline V gene data show CDR1 as SGHAT and CDR2 as FQNNGV. V lost 6 bases and J lost 9; bases outside the gene matches: 9. This CDR3 region has 15 residues. As DNA, the CDR3 is TGTGCCAGCAGGTTACCGGGACTAGCGGGTAGTGAGCAGTTCTTC. Translated: CASRLPGLAGSEQFF. The full variable domain, its missing parts supplied by reference TRBV11-2 and TRBJ2-1, is EAGVAQSPRYKIIEKRQSVAFWCNPISGHATLYWYQQILGQGPKLLIQFQNNGVVDDSQLPKDRFSAERLKGVDSTLKIQPAKLEDSAVYLCASRLPGLAGSEQFFGPGTRLTVL.

This chain uses TRBV28 with TRBJ2-5, with 12 bases that match TRBD1. J was trimmed by 5 bases and V by 3 bases; bases with no gene match: 7. Germline CDR1 and CDR2: MDHEN and SYDVKM. The CDR3 has 16 amino acids. CDR3 nucleotide sequence: TGTGCCAGCAGTTTGGGACAGGGGGCGCTGAAGGAGACCCAGTACTTC. Its protein is CASSLGQGALKETQYF.

This clonotype was counted between two and nine times. V and J are TRBV5-1 and TRBJ2-1, with 7 bases lining up with TRBD1. The germline gives CDR1 SGHRS, CDR2 YFSETQ. Germline trimming cut 0 bases from V and 6 bases from J; bases unmatched to any gene: 3. This CDR3 has 14 residues. The CDR3 bases are TGCGCCAGCAGCTTGGACGACAGGGTCAATGAGCAGTTCTTC. Protein: CASSLDDRVNEQFF.

This chain uses TRBV6-1 with TRBJ1-1; D may be TRBD1 (5 bases). V was cut by 7 bases and J by 2 bases, with 14 bases left in between. The CDR3 loop spans 14 amino acids. The germline CDR1 and CDR2 sequences are MNHNS and SASEGT. The CDR3 DNA follows: TGTGCCAGCACCCCCCCGGGGGGAAACACTGAAGCTTTCTTT. It translates to CASTPPGGNTEAFF.

This clonotype was counted a few times. V gene TRBV6-1 combines with J gene TRBJ2-7, with D unresolved. V lost 11 bases and J lost 4, with 15 bases in between. Per germline, CDR1 MNHNS and CDR2 SASEGT. The CDR3 length is 12 residues. The chain's CDR3 is CALGWGSYEQYF. CDR3 in DNA: TGTGCCCTCGGATGGGGATCTTACGAGCAGTACTTC.

The rearrangement links TRBV18 to TRBJ2-7, with D uncertain. V was trimmed by 1 base and J by 3 bases, leaving 13 bases between them. The germline gives CDR1 KGHSH, CDR2 LQKENI. This CDR3 is built from 15 residues. The CDR3: CASSPQDPVVYEQYF. The CDR3 nucleotides are TGTGCCAGCTCACCACAGGACCCGGTGGTCTACGAGCAGTACTTC.

This clonotype has just a few counts. V is TRBV5-4 and J is TRBJ2-7; no firm D call. The length of the CDR3 is 15 residues. From germline, CDR1 is SGHNT and CDR2 YYREEE (reference sequence). Trimming stripped 3 bases from V and 4 bases from J, with 17 bases between. CDR3 sequence: CASSSRFGSGYEQYF. CDR3 nucleotides: TGTGCCAGCAGCTCCCGTTTTGGATCTGGGTACGAGCAGTACTTC.

This chain links TRBV19 with TRBJ2-5, with D perhaps TRBD2 (5 bases). Trimming pared 3 bases from V and 2 bases from J, leaving 16 bases between. The CDR3 contains 16 residues. Germline CDR1 LNHDA, CDR2 SQIVND (reference sequence). The DNA of the CDR3 is TGTGCCAGTAGTATCGGCGGAGGTTTAATACAAGAGACCCAGTACTTC. Translation: CASSIGGGLIQETQYF.